Listed here are 28 T cell receptor beta chains from one sample, sequenced in a study of blood T cells in healthy people across ages. With a J-beta primer mix and a sample-barcoded 5' primer, a second PCR ran roughly 6 to 11 cycles. TCRdb fed the 5' RACE reads into MiXCR, producing one record per CDR3 protein. The table has 1,100,000 or so distinct CDR3 sequences, 40% to 45% seen once; the top ten hold 18%. The sample was blood. Receptors were obtained from a woman aged 55-69 years in good health.

The V and J genes are TRBV3-1 and TRBJ1-1, with a tentative D call TRBD1 (5 bases). The CDR3 extends over 14 amino acids. Trimming left V 2 bases short and J 1 base short, with 8 bases between. Germline values: CDR1 LGHDT, CDR2 YNNKEL (reference sequence). CDR3: CASSQSGSNTEAFF. DNA for the CDR3: TGTGCCAGCAGCCAATCAGGGTCGAACACTGAAGCTTTCTTT.

This sequence joins TRBV10-2 and TRBJ2-3; possibly TRBD2 for D (6 bases). Trimming shortened V by 1 base and J by 5 bases, and 19 bases separated the two germline ends. Per germline, CDR1 WSHSY and CDR2 SAAADI. The CDR3 runs 17 residues. The CDR3 reads CASSELRREIEEDTQYF. In DNA, the CDR3 is TGCGCCAGCAGTGAGTTGAGGAGGGAAATCGAGGAAGATACGCAGTATTTT.

The chain couples TRBV7-2 to TRBJ2-1; 7 nucleotides match TRBD2. Per the germline V gene, CDR1 is SGHTA and CDR2 is FQGNSA. The CDR3 contains 17 residues. V lost 3 bases to trimming and J lost 9 bases; unmatched junction nucleotides: 17. CDR3 in DNA: TGTGCCAGCAGCTTCTACGTCGGCGGGGGACGAATCTCTGAGCAGTTCTTC. It yields the protein CASSFYVGGGRISEQFF.

The chain recombines TRBV3-1 with TRBJ2-2; the D gene is possibly TRBD1 (6 bases). This CDR3 is 16 amino acids long. Trimming removed 1 base at V and 7 bases at J, with 16 bases between. Per germline, CDR1 LGHDT and CDR2 YNNKEL (reference sequence). As DNA, the CDR3 is TGTGCCAGCAGCCAAGCGGGACACGCGGCGGGCGGGGAGCTGTTTTTT. It specifies CASSQAGHAAGGELFF.

The genes are TRBV9 and TRBJ2-1; 8 nucleotides align to TRBD2. The J call may be wrong; the DNA end is better matched by TRBJ2-7. The germline CDR1 and CDR2 sequences are SGDLS and YYNGEE. The CDR3 extends over 16 amino acids. CDR3 in amino acids: CASSSPGGASYNEQYF. DNA of the CDR3: TGTGCCAGCAGCTCCCCCGGGGGGGCCTCCTACAATGAGCAGTACTTC.

The DNA for the CDR3 is TGTGCCAGCAGCCCCCGGACGTGGAGGGTCTACGAGCAGTACTTC. The encoded protein is CASSPRTWRVYEQYF. The chain is built from TRBV21-1 and TRBJ2-7; the table assigns TRBD2, which was not confirmed against the DNA. TRBV21-1 is a pseudogene segment. The CDR3 loop spans 15 amino acids.

The rearrangement uses TRBV12-3 or TRBV12-4 and TRBJ2-7, with a tentative D call TRBD1 (6 bases). V was shortened by 5 bases and J by 12 bases, with 20 bases between the two germline ends. There are 13 residues in the CDR3. CDR3 sequence: CASSPQTGTTMYF. The CDR3 region has the DNA TGTGCCAGCAGTCCCCAGACCGGGACAACAATGTACTTC.

This sequence joins TRBV6-1 and TRBJ2-1; D is possibly TRBD1 (5 bases). The V end was cut by 3 bases, the J end by 2 bases, with 11 bases between. The V gene's germline CDR1 is MNHNS and CDR2 SASEGT. There are 15 residues in the CDR3. The CDR3 region is CASSDLLTAYNEQFF. CDR3 nucleotide sequence: TGTGCCAGCAGTGACTTGCTGACAGCCTACAATGAGCAGTTCTTC.

This clonotype appeared once. The chain has TRBV7-3 and TRBJ2-1; 9 nucleotides match TRBD2. The V segment lost 5 bases and the J segment 10 bases; nucleotides outside the gene matches: 9. From germline, CDR1 is SGHTA and CDR2 FQGTGA. This CDR3 has 14 amino acids. In DNA, the CDR3 is TGTGCCAGCAGCGTAGCCGCTAGCGGGACAGAGCAGTTCTTC. Protein product: CASSVAASGTEQFF.

This chain links TRBV7-9 with TRBJ2-7, with a weak D call TRBD2 (5 bases). V gave up 5 bases and J gave up 0 bases, with 14 bases separating them. The CDR3 sequence is 15 residues long. CDR1 SEHNR and CDR2 FQNEAQ come from the germline V gene (reference sequence). The CDR3 bases are TGTGCCAGCAGCACCGACTACTCGAGCTCCTACGAGCAGTACTTC. Residues: CASSTDYSSSYEQYF.

This chain connects TRBV7-2 to TRBJ1-4, with a tentative D call TRBD1 (5 bases). The CDR3 spans 14 residues. Germline V gives CDR1 SGHTA, CDR2 FQGNSA. The V and J ends lost 3 bases and 16 bases respectively, with 21 bases between them. The CDR3 sequence is CASSLGLEGENWFF. As DNA, the CDR3 is TGTGCCAGCAGCTTGGGCCTCGAAGGGGAAAACTGGTTTTTT.

Concerning this clonotype: Compared with germline, one end of the junction differs, possibly owing to a read error. The rearrangement links TRBV4-2 to TRBJ2-1, with 13 bases matching TRBD2. The CDR3 totals 17 residues. Germline CDR1 LGHNA, CDR2 YNFKEQ. The CDR3 loop is CASNQGTSGAAYNEQFF. The CDR3 nucleotides read TGTGCCAGCAACCAAGGGACTAGCGGGGCCGCCTACAATGAGCAGTTCTTC.

The table lists this clonotype with a few counts. This chain links TRBV7-2 with TRBJ2-7, with 9 nucleotides matching TRBD2. From germline, CDR1 is SGHTA and CDR2 FQGNSA. J lost 4 bases, V lost 2 bases, and 6 bases had no gene match. The CDR3 is made up of 15 amino acids. CDR3 sequence: CASSLIASGVYEQYF. DNA for the CDR3: TGTGCCAGCAGCTTAATAGCTAGCGGGGTTTACGAGCAGTACTTC.

The CDR3 region has the DNA TGCGCCAGCAGCCCATCCCGGGACAGTAATCAGCCCCAGCATTTT. Its protein product is CASSPSRDSNQPQHF. The chain is built from TRBV4-1 and TRBJ1-5, with 7 bases lining up with TRBD1. The CDR3 has 15 residues. Germline V CDR1 and CDR2: MGHRA, YSYEKL. Trimming cost V 4 bases and J 4 bases; bases outside gene matches: 7.

Concerning this clonotype itself: This could be a read error, since a much larger clone is one nucleotide away. This CDR3 is CASSLVGNYGHTF. The CDR3 region has the DNA TGTGCCAGCAGTTTAGTAGGGAACTATGGCCACACCTTC. The V gene is TRBV12-3 or TRBV12-4, the J gene TRBJ1-2; D gene unclear. The CDR3 runs to 13 residues.

This clonotype has more than one count but fewer than ten. The CDR3, as DNA: TGTGCCAGCAGAGGGACAGGGGTTAACTATGGCTACACCTTC. Translated, it gives CASRGTGVNYGYTF. The V and J genes are TRBV9 and TRBJ1-2; 10 nucleotides agree with TRBD1. The germline V gene encodes CDR1 SGDLS and CDR2 YYNGEE. V was clipped by 5 bases and J by 1 base; unmatched bases: 2. The CDR3 contains 14 residues. Full variable domain (remainder filled in from reference TRBV9 and TRBJ1-2): DSGVTQTPKHLITATGQRVTLRCSPRSGDLSVYWYQQSLDQGLQFLIQYYNGEERAKGNILERFSAQQFPDLHSELNLSSLELGDSALYFCASRGTGVNYGYTFGSGTRLTVV.

This chain connects TRBV13 to TRBJ2-7, with 10 bases that match TRBD2. Germline CDR1 is PRHDT and CDR2 is FYEKMQ (reference sequence). The CDR3 loop spans 15 amino acids. With 5 bases clipped from V and 5 bases from J, the junction kept 9 bases outside the gene matches. The DNA of the CDR3 is TGTGCCAGCAGCCTAAAGACTAGCGGGCTGGACGAGCAGTACTTC. Translating gives CASSLKTSGLDEQYF.

This clonotype came up a few times. V and J are TRBV20-1 and TRBJ2-1; 11 nucleotides agree with TRBD2. The germline V gene encodes CDR1 DFQATT and CDR2 SNEGSKA (reference sequence). V was clipped by 3 bases and J by 0 bases; unmatched bases: 10. This CDR3 region has 18 residues. Written as DNA, the CDR3 is TGCAGTGCTAGGGCCTTAGCGGGAGGGCCGAGCTCCTACAATGAGCAGTTCTTC. As protein: CSARALAGGPSSYNEQFF.

This clonotype was counted only a few times. The chain carries TRBV27 and TRBJ2-5; D perhaps matches TRBD1 (6 bases). CDR1 and CDR2 (germline): MNHEY, SMNVEV (reference sequence). V shed 3 bases and J shed 5 bases, with 16 bases lying between them. The CDR3 totals 15 residues. The CDR3 bases are TGTGCCAGCAGTTTGAGGGCCAGGGGTGGCGAGACCCAGTACTTC. It encodes CASSLRARGGETQYF.

The V call is TRBV10-1, the J call TRBJ2-7; maybe TRBD1 (6 bases). The J call may be in error: the DNA end matches TRBJ2-5 better. The germline V gene has CDR1 WNHNN and CDR2 SYGVQD (reference sequence). CDR3 size: 15 residues. The CDR3 here is CASSPRRGHEETQYF. As DNA, the CDR3 is TGCGCCAGCAGTCCCCGAAGGGGACACGAAGAGACCCAGTACTTC.

The chain employs TRBV29-1 and TRBJ2-7; TRBD2 agrees at 7 bases. Unmatched junction bases numbered 8, after V lost 8 bases and J lost 1 base. The germline V gene has CDR1 SQVTM and CDR2 ANQGSEA. The CDR3 covers 13 residues. This CDR3 is CSTSGKSSYEQYF. The CDR3 DNA reads as TGCAGCACCAGCGGGAAATCGTCCTACGAGCAGTACTTC.

This clonotype has a handful of counts. The V gene is TRBV20-1, the J gene TRBJ1-5; the match to TRBD1 covers 7 bases. The CDR3 contains 12 residues. Germline V CDR1 and CDR2: DFQATT, SNEGSKA (reference sequence). Germline trimming cut 6 bases from V and 5 bases from J; bases unmatched to any gene: 4. CDR3 protein: CSASRGDQPQHF. Here the CDR3 DNA reads TGCAGTGCAAGCAGGGGGGATCAGCCCCAGCATTTT.

The CDR3 sequence: CSAPPAGLNQPQHF. In nucleotides, the CDR3 is TGCAGTGCCCCCCCAGCGGGACTCAATCAGCCCCAGCATTTT. The genes are TRBV20-1 and TRBJ1-5; tentative D call: TRBD1 (5 bases). CDR1 DFQATT and CDR2 SNEGSKA come from the germline V gene (reference sequence). V was pared by 6 bases and J by 3 bases, with 15 bases between. This CDR3 is built from 14 residues.

The V and J genes are TRBV29-1 and TRBJ1-2; TRBD1 aligns across 9 bases. This CDR3 region has 14 residues. Germline assignment: CDR1 SQVTM and CDR2 ANQGSEA. Trimming cost V 5 bases and J 2 bases; bases outside gene matches: 6. The CDR3 sequence is CSVTQGAGNYGYTF. The CDR3 bases are TGCAGCGTTACACAGGGGGCGGGAAACTATGGCTACACCTTC.

The rearrangement uses TRBV29-1 and TRBJ1-2; D may be TRBD1 (6 bases). The CDR3 runs 14 residues. Deletions cut 6 bases from V and 2 bases from J, with 16 bases between. Germline lookup yields CDR1 SQVTM and CDR2 ANQGSEA. CDR3 coding DNA: TGCAGCGTGTTCGGACAGAGGGGGAACTATGGCTACACCTTC. Its translation is CSVFGQRGNYGYTF. Variable domain in full (rest from reference TRBV29-1 and TRBJ1-2): SAVISQKPSRDICQRGTSLTIQCQVDSQVTMMFWYRQQPGQSLTLIATANQGSEATYESGFVIDKFPISRPNLTFSTLTVSNMSPEDSSIYLCSVFGQRGNYGYTFGSGTRLTVV.

There are a few counts of this clonotype. The V and J genes are TRBV3-1 and TRBJ2-7, with 7 positions matching TRBD1. CDR3 length: 14 residues. Germline V CDR1 and CDR2: LGHDT, YNNKEL (reference sequence). V dropped 1 base and J dropped 6; count of bases not matched to a gene: 6. The CDR3 loop reads CASSQGPNRGEQYF. CDR3 bases: TGTGCCAGCAGCCAAGGCCCTAACAGGGGCGAGCAGTACTTC.

The CDR3, as DNA: TGTGCCAGCGCCGCAGGCAGTCAAGAGACCCAGTACTTC. Its protein product is CASAAGSQETQYF. The chain is built from TRBV2 and TRBJ2-5, with D unresolved. V lost 8 bases, J lost 2 bases, and 12 bases lay in between. This CDR3 spans 13 amino acids. From germline, CDR1 is SNHLY and CDR2 FYNNEI. Together with reference TRBV2 and TRBJ2-5, the CDR3 gives the full variable domain: EPEVTQTPSHQVTQMGQEVILRCVPISNHLYFYWYRQILGQKVEFLVSFYNNEISEKSEIFDDQFSVERPDGSNFTLKIRSTKLEDSAMYFCASAAGSQETQYFGPGTRLLVL.

To note about this clonotype: Compared with germline, one end of the junction differs, possibly owing to a read error. J is TRBJ2-5 and V is TRBV11-2; possible D gene TRBD1, 5 bases. This CDR3 region has 15 residues. Looked up from germline, CDR1 is SGHAT and CDR2 is FQNNGV. CDR3 nucleotides: TGTGCCAACAGCCTGGGGCGCAGGTCAGAGGAGACCCAGTACTTC. Translation: CANSLGRRSEETQYF.